A selection of T cell receptor beta chains follows, all from one sample in a study of identifying expanded T cells in peripheral blood. Here immunoSEQ multiplex PCR was the method, and the copy in TCRdb shows in-frame clones only, minus some. This sample carries approximately 81,000 clones, roughly 84% of them seen once, and the ten largest clones take about 20%. Sequencing used blood. The receptors were gathered from a person aged 18-69 years in good health. Each CDR3 is given with its conserved first and last residue. A D gene is named only where the DNA matches it firmly. Some rows have no size entry. The others give once, few or many, or a class for an expanded clone.

j_call clone_size d_call v_call cdr3_aa cdr3_nt
TRBJ2-7 . TRBD2 TRBV27 CASSFRALAGEIYEQYF TGTGCCAGCAGTTTTCGGGCCCTAGCGGGAGAGATTTACGAGCAGTACTTC
TRBJ1-2 . . TRBV6-1 CASSEAVGNSPGYTF TGTGCCAGCAGTGAAGCGGTAGGAAACTCCCCTGGCTACACCTTC
TRBJ2-1 . . TRBV6-5 CATEDNNEQFF TGTGCCACCGAGGACAACAATGAGCAGTTCTTC
TRBJ2-1 . TRBD2 TRBV4-1 CASSPGLAGKVNEQFF TGCGCCAGCAGCCCCGGACTAGCGGGAAAGGTCAATGAGCAGTTCTTC
TRBJ1-5 . . TRBV16 CASSQSSRVLPSNQPQHF TGTGCCAGCAGCCAATCGAGCAGGGTGCTCCCTAGCAATCAGCCCCAGCATTTT
TRBJ2-3 . . TRBV28 CASRGQEARGGTDTQYF TGTGCCAGCAGGGGACAGGAGGCTCGGGGGGGCACAGATACGCAGTATTTT
TRBJ2-3 . . TRBV28 CASSQLLDTQYF TGTGCCAGCAGTCAACTCTTGGATACGCAGTATTTT
TRBJ2-5 few TRBD2 TRBV23-1 CASSQWEGRGLAGACETQYF TGCGCCAGCAGTCAATGGGAGGGAAGAGGACTAGCGGGAGCTTGCGAGACCCAGTACTTC
TRBJ2-7 . . TRBV28 CASSRLQPIDEQYF TGTGCCAGCAGCCGACTACAACCCATCGACGAGCAGTACTTC
TRBJ1-5 . . TRBV19 CASRGGALVGNQPQHF TGTGCCAGTAGGGGGGGAGCCCTTGTTGGGAATCAGCCCCAGCATTTT